The entry below gives a single T cell receptor (beta chain) sequence along with its context. Vbeta (60) and Jbeta (13) primers were used in the PCR. Produced via immunoSEQ multiplex PCR; TCRdb's table is partial and in-frame only. The sample records around 140,000 clones, roughly 80% being singletons. These data originate in a study of cytomegalovirus exposure and HLA in healthy donors. The CDR3 spans 15 residues. The germline V and J ends were trimmed by 5 bases and 1 base, with 13 bases remaining between them. Germline V CDR1 and CDR2: MNHEY, SMNVEV (reference sequence). Sequencing used PBMCs. This receptor was taken from a woman in her thirties in good health and CMV-seronegative. The V gene is TRBV27, the J gene TRBJ2-3, with a possible D match to TRBD1 (5 bases). The CDR3 spells CASSLSGLGTDTQYF. The CDR3 bases are TGTGCCAGCAGTCTTTCAGGGCTGGGCACAGATACGCAGTATTTT.